The 15 T cell receptor beta chains below all came from one sample that was sequenced in a study of blood T cell repertoires in COVID-19. Here immunoSEQ multiplex PCR was the method, and the copy in TCRdb shows in-frame clones only, minus some. This sample has tens of thousands of clones, with 80% to 95% found just once. The sequenced sample was peripheral blood. These receptors were collected from a woman aged 55-70 years with active COVID-19.

The rearrangement links TRBV5-1 to TRBJ1-2; possibly TRBD1 for D (5 bases). The CDR3 spans 14 residues. Germline values: CDR1 SGHRS, CDR2 YFSETQ. Deletions cut 7 bases from V and 7 bases from J, with 20 bases between. The CDR3 loop reads CASGTEGLTSGYTF. The CDR3 region has the DNA TGCGCCAGCGGGACGGAGGGCCTAACCAGTGGCTACACCTTC.

V and J are TRBV5-8 and TRBJ1-4, with D perhaps matching TRBD1 (5 bases). CDR1 is SGHTS, CDR2 YDEGEE, per germline. V was pared by 2 bases and J by 3 bases, with 14 bases between. There are 16 residues in the CDR3. Written as DNA, the CDR3 is TGTGCCAGCAGCTTAGGGGCACAGTCGGCTAATGAAAAACTGTTTTTT. It encodes CASSLGAQSANEKLFF.

The chain employs TRBV2 and TRBJ1-2; 7 nucleotides line up with TRBD1. The junction had 8 bases not matched to a gene; V was cut back by 6 bases and J by 7 bases. Germline CDR1 reads SNHLY; CDR2 reads FYNNEI. This CDR3 spans 13 amino acids. The DNA of the CDR3 is TGTGCCAGCAGACAAGGGGGCTCTAGTGGCTACACCTTC. It encodes CASRQGGSSGYTF.

This sequence joins TRBV21-1 and TRBJ1-1; TRBD1 reflects the table's D call only, with no check against the DNA. TRBV21-1 is deemed a pseudogene. The CDR3 loop spans 14 amino acids. CDR3 sequence: CASSPSRDTTEAFF. The CDR3 DNA follows: TGTGCCAGCAGCCCCTCCAGGGATACGACTGAAGCTTTCTTT.

The V and J genes are TRBV29-1 and TRBJ1-2; weak D call: TRBD1 (5 bases). The V gene's germline CDR1 is SQVTM and CDR2 ANQGSEA. The V end was cut by 4 bases, the J end by 5 bases, with 14 bases between. The CDR3 is 13 residues long. CDR3 bases: TGCAGCGTTGTTTGGTTGGGGCTTTATGGCTACACCTTC. Amino acid sequence: CSVVWLGLYGYTF.

The chain combines TRBV7-8 with TRBJ1-5; 7 nucleotides match TRBD1. There are 14 residues in the CDR3. The germline V gene encodes CDR1 SGHVS and CDR2 FQNEAQ. V dropped 6 bases and J dropped 3; count of bases not matched to a gene: 5. CDR3: CASSRQGDNQPQHF. The CDR3 DNA follows: TGTGCCAGCAGTCGACAGGGTGACAATCAGCCCCAGCATTTT.

The chain is built from TRBV7-3 and TRBJ2-1; 10 nucleotides agree with TRBD2. V shed 4 bases and J 6 bases; nucleotides not matched to a gene: 6. The CDR3 totals 15 residues. Germline-derived CDR1 and CDR2 are SGHTA and FQGTGA. In nucleotides, the CDR3 is TGTGCCAGCAGCTCCGTTAGCGGGAGGCCCAATGAGCAGTTCTTC. The encoded protein is CASSSVSGRPNEQFF.

The chain recombines TRBV28 with TRBJ2-5; D gene uncertain. There are 13 residues in the CDR3. Between the trimmed V and J ends, which lost 2 bases and 6 bases, there was a span of 10 bases. Germline V gene data show CDR1 as MDHEN and CDR2 as SYDVKM. The CDR3 DNA is TGTGCCAGCAGTTTAACATCTCCGAAGACCCAGTACTTC. Protein sequence: CASSLTSPKTQYF.

This chain uses TRBV10-3 with TRBJ1-1; 7 nucleotides match TRBD1. CDR3 length: 13 residues. The ends lost 7 bases at V and 5 bases at J; junction bases unmatched: 7. The germline gives CDR1 ENHRY, CDR2 SYGVKD. The CDR3 here is CAITRDRETEAFF. CDR3 coding DNA: TGTGCCATCACCCGAGACAGGGAGACTGAAGCTTTCTTT.

This clone was observed once. CDR3 nucleotide sequence: TGTGCCAGCACCATGGGGACAGGGAATTCACCCCTCCACTTT. Amino acids: CASTMGTGNSPLHF. The chain has TRBV7-9 and TRBJ1-6; 9 bases map to TRBD1. The CDR3 runs to 14 residues. Germline V CDR1 and CDR2: SEHNR, FQNEAQ (reference sequence). The V segment lost 7 bases and the J segment 7 bases; nucleotides outside the gene matches: 5. The full variable domain, in which reference TRBV7-9 and TRBJ1-6 provide the parts outside the CDR3, is DTGVSQNPRHKITKRGQNVTFRCDPISEHNRLYWYRQTLGQGPEFLTYFQNEAQLEKSRLLSDRFSAERPKGSFSTLEIQRTEQGDSAMYLCASTMGTGNSPLHFGNGTRLTVT.

The chain combines TRBV6-2 or TRBV6-3 with TRBJ1-5; D uncertain. CDR3 length: 13 amino acids. Germline CDR1 and CDR2: MNHEY and SVGEGT. V lost 5 bases to trimming and J lost 7 bases, with 12 bases between them. This chain's CDR3 is CASSGTVGQPQHF. In DNA, the CDR3 is TGTGCCAGCAGTGGTACAGTAGGCCAGCCCCAGCATTTT.

The chain recombines TRBV7-2 with TRBJ2-3; 9 bases are a match to TRBD1. The CDR3 has 15 amino acids. Per the germline V gene, CDR1 is SGHTA and CDR2 is FQGNSA. Trimming cost V 5 bases and J 7 bases; bases outside gene matches: 10. CDR3 residues: CASSPTGGRVYTQYF. The CDR3 DNA reads TGTGCCAGCAGCCCAACAGGGGGCCGGGTATATACGCAGTATTTT.

This chain connects TRBV9 to TRBJ1-3, with D maybe TRBD1 (6 bases). V lost 3 bases and J lost 0, with 7 bases in between. CDR1 and CDR2 (germline): SGDLS, YYNGEE. This CDR3 contains 14 residues. DNA of the CDR3: TGTGCCAGCAGCGCGACAGGCTCTGGAAACACCATATATTTT. Its protein is CASSATGSGNTIYF.

This chain joins TRBV6-5 and TRBJ2-1; 10 bases align to TRBD2. Germline-derived CDR1 and CDR2 are MNHEY and SVGAGI. Trimming removed 4 bases from V and 2 bases from J; junction bases left unmatched: 5. The CDR3 extends over 16 amino acids. In nucleotides, the CDR3 is TGTGCCAGCAGTTCGGCTCTAGCGGGAGCCTACAATGAGCAGTTCTTC. Its protein is CASSSALAGAYNEQFF.

This clone was seen only once. J is TRBJ1-3 and V is TRBV7-9, with D possibly being TRBD1 (6 bases). The germline CDR1 and CDR2 sequences are SEHNR and FQNEAQ (reference sequence). Trimming cost V 5 bases and J 0 bases, with 11 bases left between them. This CDR3 has 15 residues. In DNA, the CDR3 is TGTGCCAGCAGCACCGGACAGCACTCTGGAAACACCATATATTTT. Protein: CASSTGQHSGNTIYF.